This T cell receptor (beta chain) was sequenced during a study of blood T cell repertoires in COVID-19. As for the study in general: PBMCs, B-cell-depleted T cells, or T cells were the source of the cDNA or gDNA that made up the material.

Only one count was recorded for this clone. This CDR3 is 16 amino acids long. Germline values: CDR1 LGHDT, CDR2 YNNKEL (reference sequence). J gave up 4 bases and V 1 base, and 6 bases lay outside the gene matches. Original processing methods: Estimates of nucleated cell counts were drawn from the amplification of reference gene primers. Data came from immunoSEQ multiplex PCR; TCRdb stores just in-frame clones and leaves some out. The V and J calls and clone size are taken from that table; D and trimming were inferred from the DNA. The sample shows 400,000 to 550,000 clones, roughly 90% of them seen only once.

Sequencing used peripheral blood. This sequence originates from a young woman with acute or convalescent COVID-19. This chain links TRBV3-1 (or the pseudogene TRBV3-2) with TRBJ1-2, with 10 bases identical to TRBD1. The CDR3 DNA sequence: TGTGCCAGCAGCCAAGTACTGACAGGGGGCTTCTATGGCTACACCTTC. Protein sequence: CASSQVLTGGFYGYTF.